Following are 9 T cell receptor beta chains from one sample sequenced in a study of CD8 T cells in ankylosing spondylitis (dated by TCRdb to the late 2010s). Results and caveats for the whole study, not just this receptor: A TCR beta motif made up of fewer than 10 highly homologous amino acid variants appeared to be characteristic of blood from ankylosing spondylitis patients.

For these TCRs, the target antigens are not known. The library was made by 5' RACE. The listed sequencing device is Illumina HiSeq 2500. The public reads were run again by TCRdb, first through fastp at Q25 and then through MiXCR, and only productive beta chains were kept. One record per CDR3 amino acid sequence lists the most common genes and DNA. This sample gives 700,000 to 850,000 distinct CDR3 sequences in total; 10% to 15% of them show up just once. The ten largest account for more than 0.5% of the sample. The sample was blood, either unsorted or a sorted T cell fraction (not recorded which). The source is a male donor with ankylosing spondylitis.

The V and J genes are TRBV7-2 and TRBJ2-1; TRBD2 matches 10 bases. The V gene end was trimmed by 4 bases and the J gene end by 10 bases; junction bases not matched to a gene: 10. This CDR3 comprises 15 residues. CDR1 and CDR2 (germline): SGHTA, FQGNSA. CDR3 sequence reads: CASSSWSGRAKEQFF. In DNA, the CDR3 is TGTGCCAGCAGCTCCTGGAGCGGGAGGGCCAAGGAGCAGTTCTTC. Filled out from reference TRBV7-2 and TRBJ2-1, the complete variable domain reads GAGVSQSPSNKVTEKGKDVELRCDPISGHTALYWYRQSLGQGLEFLIYFQGNSAPDKSGLPSDRFSAERTGGSVSTLTIQRTQQEDSAVYLCASSSWSGRAKEQFFGPGTRLTVL.

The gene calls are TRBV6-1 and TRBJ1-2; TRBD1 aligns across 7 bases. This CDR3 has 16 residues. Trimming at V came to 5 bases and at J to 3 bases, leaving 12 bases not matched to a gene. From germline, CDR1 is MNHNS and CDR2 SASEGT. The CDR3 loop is CASSTTGIARYYGYTF. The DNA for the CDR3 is TGTGCCAGCAGTACGACAGGGATTGCTCGGTACTATGGCTACACCTTC.

The DNA for the CDR3 is TGCGCCAGCAGCAGGGAAGCGGGAGGGAGCTCCTACAATGAGCAGTTCTTC. Translating it yields CASSREAGGSSYNEQFF. The rearrangement uses TRBV5-1 and TRBJ2-1, with 10 bases fitting TRBD2. Germline loops: CDR1 SGHRS, CDR2 YFSETQ. CDR3 length equals 17 residues. The J segment lost 0 bases and the V segment lost 4 bases, leaving 7 bases of the junction unmatched.

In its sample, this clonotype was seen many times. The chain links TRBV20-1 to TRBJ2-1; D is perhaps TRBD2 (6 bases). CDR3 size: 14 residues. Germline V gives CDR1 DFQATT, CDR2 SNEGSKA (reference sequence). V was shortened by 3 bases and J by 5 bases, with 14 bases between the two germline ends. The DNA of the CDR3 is TGCAGTGCTAGCCGGCCGGGACTCCACAATGAGCAGTTCTTC. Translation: CSASRPGLHNEQFF.

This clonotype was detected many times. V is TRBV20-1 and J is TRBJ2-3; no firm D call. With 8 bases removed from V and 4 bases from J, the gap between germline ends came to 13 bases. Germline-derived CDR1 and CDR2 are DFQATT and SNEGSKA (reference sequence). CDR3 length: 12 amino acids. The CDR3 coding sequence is TGCAGTACGACAAAGGGCGCAGATACGCAGTATTTT. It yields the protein CSTTKGADTQYF.

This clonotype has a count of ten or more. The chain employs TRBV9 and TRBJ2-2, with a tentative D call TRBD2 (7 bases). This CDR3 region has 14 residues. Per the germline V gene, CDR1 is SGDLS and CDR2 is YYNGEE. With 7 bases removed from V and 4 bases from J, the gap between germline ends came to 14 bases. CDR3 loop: CASGAGAGTGELFF. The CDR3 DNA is TGTGCCAGCGGGGCGGGGGCCGGCACCGGGGAGCTGTTTTTT. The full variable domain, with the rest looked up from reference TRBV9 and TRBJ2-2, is DSGVTQTPKHLITATGQRVTLRCSPRSGDLSVYWYQQSLDQGLQFLIQYYNGEERAKGNILERFSAQQFPDLHSELNLSSLELGDSALYFCASGAGAGTGELFFGEGSRLTVL.

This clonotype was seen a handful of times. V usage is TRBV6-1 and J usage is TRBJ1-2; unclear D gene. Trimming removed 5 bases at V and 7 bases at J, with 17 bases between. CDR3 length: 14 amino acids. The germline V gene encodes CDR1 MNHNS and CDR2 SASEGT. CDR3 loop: CASSKSMERGGYTF. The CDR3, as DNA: TGTGCCAGCAGTAAAAGTATGGAGCGGGGTGGCTACACCTTC.

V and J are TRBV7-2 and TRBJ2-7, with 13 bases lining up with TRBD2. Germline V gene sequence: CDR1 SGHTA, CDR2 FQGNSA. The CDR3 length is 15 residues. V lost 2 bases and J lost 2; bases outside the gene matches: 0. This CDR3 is CASSLTSGRAYEQYF. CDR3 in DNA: TGTGCCAGCAGCTTAACTAGCGGGAGGGCCTACGAGCAGTACTTC. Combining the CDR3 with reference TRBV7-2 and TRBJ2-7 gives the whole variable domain GAGVSQSPSNKVTEKGKDVELRCDPISGHTALYWYRQSLGQGLEFLIYFQGNSAPDKSGLPSDRFSAERTGGSVSTLTIQRTQQEDSAVYLCASSLTSGRAYEQYFGPGTRLTVT.

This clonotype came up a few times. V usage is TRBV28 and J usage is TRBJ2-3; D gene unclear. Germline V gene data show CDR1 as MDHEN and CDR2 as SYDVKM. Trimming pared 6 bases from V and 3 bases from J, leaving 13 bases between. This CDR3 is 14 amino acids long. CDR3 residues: CASRAPRWTDTQYF. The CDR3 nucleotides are TGTGCCAGCAGAGCACCCCGATGGACAGATACGCAGTATTTT. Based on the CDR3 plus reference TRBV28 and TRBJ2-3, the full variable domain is DVKVTQSSRYLVKRTGEKVFLECVQDMDHENMFWYRQDPGLGLRLIYFSYDVKMKEKGDIPEGYSVSREKKERFSLILESASTNQTSMYLCASRAPRWTDTQYFGPGTRLTVL.